This T cell receptor beta chain was observed in a study of cytomegalovirus exposure and HLA in healthy donors. 13 Jbeta primers and 60 Vbeta primers were used for the PCR. Here immunoSEQ multiplex PCR was the method, and the copy in TCRdb shows in-frame clones only, minus some. This table holds 100,000 to 150,000 clones. In the case of this clone: This sample includes further DNA sequences coding for the same CDR3.

Healthy donors of bone marrow made up the group. Germline assignment: CDR1 LNHDA and CDR2 SQIVND (reference sequence). This CDR3 spans 14 amino acids. Unmatched junction bases numbered 2, after V lost 3 bases and J lost 4 bases. The receptor comes from a man younger than 35 in good health and CMV-seronegative. Sequenced sample: PBMCs. The chain joins TRBV19 to TRBJ1-1, with 10 bases aligning to TRBD1. CDR3 amino acids: CASSIRDRGTEAFF. CDR3 DNA sequence: TGTGCCAGTAGTATCCGGGACAGGGGCACTGAAGCTTTCTTT.